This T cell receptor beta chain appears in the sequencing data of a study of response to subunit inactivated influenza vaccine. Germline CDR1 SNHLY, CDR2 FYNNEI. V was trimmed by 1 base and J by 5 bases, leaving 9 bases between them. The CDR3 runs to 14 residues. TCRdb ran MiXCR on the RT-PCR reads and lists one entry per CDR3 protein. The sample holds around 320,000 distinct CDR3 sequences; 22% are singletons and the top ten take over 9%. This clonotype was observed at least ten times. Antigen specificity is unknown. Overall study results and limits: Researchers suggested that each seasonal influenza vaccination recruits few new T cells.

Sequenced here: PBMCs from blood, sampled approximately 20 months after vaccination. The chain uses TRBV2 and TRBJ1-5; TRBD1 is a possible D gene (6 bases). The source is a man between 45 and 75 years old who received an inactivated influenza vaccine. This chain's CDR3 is CASSEDRVDQPQHF. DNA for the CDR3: TGTGCCAGCAGTGAAGACAGGGTGGATCAGCCCCAGCATTTT.